The clone carrying this T cell receptor beta chain appeared a single time. Its specificity is unknown. Unmatched junction bases numbered 3, after V lost 5 bases and J lost 4 bases. The CDR3 is 13 residues long. The germline V gene encodes CDR1 LGHDT and CDR2 YNNKEL (reference sequence). The data are from a study of T cell responses to AZD1222 COVID-19 vaccine. General study results and limits: Nearly half of spike-specific TCRs reportedly target variant regions that are unmutated in the B.1.351 and B.1.1.7 variants.

TCRdb's table, derived via immunoSEQ multiplex PCR, lists solely in-frame clones and lacks some. The sample has approximately 77,000 clones, 80% to 90% seen once. Second-dose intervals of approximately 4 or approximately 12 weeks were pooled. This clonotype was obtained from an adult who received the AZD1222 COVID-19 vaccine. Sequenced here: peripheral blood, sampled 28 days after the second AZD1222 dose. The gene calls are TRBV3-1 (or the pseudogene TRBV3-2) and TRBJ1-1, with 8 bases that match TRBD1. CDR3 sequence: CASSSTGGTEAFF. CDR3 nucleotides: TGTGCCAGCAGCTCAACAGGGGGCACTGAAGCTTTCTTT.